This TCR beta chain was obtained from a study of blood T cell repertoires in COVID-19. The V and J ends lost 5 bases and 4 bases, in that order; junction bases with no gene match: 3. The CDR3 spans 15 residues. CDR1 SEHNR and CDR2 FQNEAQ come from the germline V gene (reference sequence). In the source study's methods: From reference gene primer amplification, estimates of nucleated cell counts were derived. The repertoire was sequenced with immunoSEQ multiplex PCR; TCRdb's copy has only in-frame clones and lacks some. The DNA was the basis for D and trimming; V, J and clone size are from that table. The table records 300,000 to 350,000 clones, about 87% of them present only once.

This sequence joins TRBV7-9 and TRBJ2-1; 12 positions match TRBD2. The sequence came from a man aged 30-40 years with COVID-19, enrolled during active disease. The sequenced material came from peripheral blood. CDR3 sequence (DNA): TGTGCCAGCAGCCCTAGCGGGAGGGTTTACAATGAGCAGTTCTTC. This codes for CASSPSGRVYNEQFF.